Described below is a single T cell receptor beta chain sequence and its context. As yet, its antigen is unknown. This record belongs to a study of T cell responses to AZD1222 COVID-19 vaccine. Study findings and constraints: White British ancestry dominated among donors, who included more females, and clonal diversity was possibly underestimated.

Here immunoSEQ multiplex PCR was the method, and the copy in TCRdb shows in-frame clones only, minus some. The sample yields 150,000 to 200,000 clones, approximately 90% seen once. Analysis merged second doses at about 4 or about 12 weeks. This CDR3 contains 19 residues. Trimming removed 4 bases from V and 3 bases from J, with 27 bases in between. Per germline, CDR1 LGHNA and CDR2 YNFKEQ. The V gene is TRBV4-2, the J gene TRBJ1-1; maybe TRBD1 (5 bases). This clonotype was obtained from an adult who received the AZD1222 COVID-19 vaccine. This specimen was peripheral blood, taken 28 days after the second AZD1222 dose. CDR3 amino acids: CASSPGALGRAGEYTEAFF. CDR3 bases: TGTGCCAGCAGCCCTGGGGCGCTCGGAAGGGCTGGGGAGTACACTGAAGCTTTCTTT.